The clone carrying this TCR beta chain was detected only once. CDR3 size: 13 residues. Trimming cost V 5 bases and J 7 bases; bases outside gene matches: 4. CDR1 LNHDA and CDR2 SQIVND come from the germline V gene (reference sequence). Symptom resolution, clearance, or two negative PCRs marked donors in Cohort 3 as recovered. This entry comes from a study of blood T cell repertoires in COVID-19. TCRdb's copy holds only in-frame clones and misses some; the assay was immunoSEQ multiplex PCR. The sample yields some 330,000 clones, roughly 90% seen once. Sequencing used PBMCs or T cells enriched from blood (not recorded which). This TCR derives from a woman aged 25 to 39 who had recovered from COVID-19. The rearrangement uses TRBV19 and TRBJ1-3; TRBD1 matches at 8 bases. The CDR3 DNA sequence: TGTGCCAGTAGTCCGACAGGGGATAACACCATATATTTT. Translating gives CASSPTGDNTIYF.